The rows below give T cell receptor beta chains drawn from one sample of a study of blood T cell repertoires in COVID-19. Libraries were prepared by immunoSEQ multiplex PCR; TCRdb keeps only in-frame clonotypes and omits some of them. The repertoire holds 250,000 to 300,000 clones, with 75% to 95% as singletons. The sample was PBMCs or T cells enriched from blood (not recorded which). All receptors derive from a young woman who had recovered from COVID-19. Both conserved end residues are part of each CDR3. The D gene is left open where the match is weak. Size is omitted from some rows. Given values are once, few, many or a class for expanded clones.

DNA	CDR3	D	V	J	size
TGTGCCAGCTCCCGAGGGACTAGCGGAACCTACGAGCAGTACTTC	CASSRGTSGTYEQYF	TRBD2	TRBV6-5	TRBJ2-7	NA
TGTGCCAGCAGCGCGAAAACAGGGACGGGTCAGCCCCAGCATTTT	CASSAKTGTGQPQHF	NA	TRBV9	TRBJ1-5	NA
TGCGCCAGCAGCTCTAGCGGGAGCTCCTACGAGCAGTACTTC	CASSSSGSSYEQYF	TRBD2	TRBV5-1	TRBJ2-7	NA
TGTGCATCCGGGACAGACTTATACGAGCAGTACTTC	CASGTDLYEQYF	TRBD1	TRBV30	TRBJ2-7	NA
TGTGCCAGCTCACCAAGCCATACGACAGGGGTGCTCTATGGCTACACCTTC	CASSPSHTTGVLYGYTF	TRBD1	TRBV18	TRBJ1-2	NA
TGCAGCGTTTCACAGGTACCCAATCAGCCCCAGCATTTT	CSVSQVPNQPQHF	NA	TRBV29-1	TRBJ1-5	NA
TGCGCCAGCAGCACGGGTAAAACTAATGAAAAACTGTTTTTT	CASSTGKTNEKLFF	NA	TRBV5-1	TRBJ1-4	NA
TGTGCCAGCAGTTCCCAGGGACAGGCGGCGAGAGGCTACACCTTC	CASSSQGQAARGYTF	TRBD1	TRBV27	TRBJ1-2	NA
TGTGCCAGCAGCTTCCATAGCAGGGAAGGGCCTAATGAGCAGTTCTTC	CASSFHSREGPNEQFF	NA	TRBV9	TRBJ2-1	NA
TGCGCCAGCAGCCCAGGGACAGGGTCTAAGGAAAAACTGTTTTTT	CASSPGTGSKEKLFF	TRBD1	TRBV4-3	TRBJ1-4	once
TGTGCCAGCTCACCAAGGGAGGCTGGGGGGAATGAGCAGTTCTTC	CASSPREAGGNEQFF	NA	TRBV18	TRBJ2-1	NA
TGCGCCAGCAGCTTGGCCCCCCCAGGCTCTGAAGCTTTCTTT	CASSLAPPGSEAFF	NA	TRBV5-1	TRBJ1-1	NA
TGTGCCAGCAGTCTCGGACAGGAAAATCAGCCCCAGCATTTT	CASSLGQENQPQHF	TRBD1	TRBV6-2/TRBV6-3	TRBJ1-5	once
TGTGCCAGCAGCTTGTCAACGGGGGGAACAGATACGCAGTATTTT	CASSLSTGGTDTQYF	TRBD2	TRBV5-4	TRBJ2-3	NA
TGCGCCAGCAGCCCTTCCTACAATGAGCAGTTCTTC	CASSPSYNEQFF	NA	TRBV5-1	TRBJ2-1	NA
TGTGCCAGCAGCAACGGCGGGAGCTACGAGCAGTACTTC	CASSNGGSYEQYF	TRBD2	TRBV9	TRBJ2-7	NA
TGTGCCAGCAGTTCCGGACAGGGGGATTCACCCCTCCACTTT	CASSSGQGDSPLHF	TRBD1	TRBV28	TRBJ1-6	NA
TGTGCCAGCAGCTGGACAGGGGGCGAGAAGTACTTC	CASSWTGGEKYF	TRBD1	TRBV6-5	TRBJ2-7	NA
TGTGCCACCAGTGCCGTGGACAGGGTAGGGACAGATACGCAGTATTTT	CATSAVDRVGTDTQYF	TRBD1	TRBV24-1	TRBJ2-3	NA
TGTGCCAGCAGCCAAGATGTCGGGGCAGGGACTAGTAGTTACAATGAGCAGTTCTTC	CASSQDVGAGTSSYNEQFF	TRBD2	TRBV4-2	TRBJ2-1	many
TGCGCCAGCAACCCGGGACAGGGGGTTTCACCCCTCCACTTT	CASNPGQGVSPLHF	TRBD1	TRBV10-2	TRBJ1-6	NA
TGTGCCAGCAGGAGGGGCAGGGGGGCTAACACTGAAGCTTTCTTT	CASRRGRGANTEAFF	TRBD1	TRBV7-2	TRBJ1-1	NA
TGCGCCAGCACTGAACAGGGGTCGGCGTACGAGCAGTACTTC	CASTEQGSAYEQYF	TRBD1	TRBV10-2	TRBJ2-7	NA
TGCAGTGCGGGACAGTACAATGAGCAGTTCTTC	CSAGQYNEQFF	TRBD1	TRBV20-1	TRBJ2-1	NA
TGTGCCAGCAGCTTAGGGATACGGAGCTCCTACAATGAGCAGTTCTTC	CASSLGIRSSYNEQFF	NA	TRBV7-2	TRBJ2-1	once
TGTGCCAGCAGCCCGGGGACAGGGGTTGGGAACACTGAAGCTTTCTTT	CASSPGTGVGNTEAFF	TRBD1	TRBV14	TRBJ1-1	NA
TGCGCCAGCAGACCCAGGGCCCTACCCACAGATACGCAGTATTTT	CASRPRALPTDTQYF	NA	TRBV5-1	TRBJ2-3	NA
TGTGCCAGTAGTACAGCAGGGGAAACAGGGAATGAGCAGTTCTTC	CASSTAGETGNEQFF	NA	TRBV19	TRBJ2-1	NA
TGTGCCAGCAGTTACCTGCGGGGCGTCAGTAATTCACCCCTCCACTTT	CASSYLRGVSNSPLHF	NA	TRBV6-5	TRBJ1-6	once
TGTGCCAGCAGCTTAACCGGGACCACACGCGGGGGTTACAATGAGCAGTTCTTC	CASSLTGTTRGGYNEQFF	TRBD2	TRBV7-2	TRBJ2-1	NA
TGCGCCAGCAGCCAATCAGGAAACACCATATATTTT	CASSQSGNTIYF	NA	TRBV4-1	TRBJ1-3	NA
TGTGCCAGCAGTCAACTAGCGGGAGGATCCTACGAGCAGTACTTC	CASSQLAGGSYEQYF	TRBD2	TRBV6-4	TRBJ2-7	NA
TGTGCCAGCTCACTAAGAACCCGGGACAGCTATAGCAATCAGCCCCAGCATTTT	CASSLRTRDSYSNQPQHF	TRBD1	TRBV18	TRBJ1-5	once
TGTGCCTGGAGTCGAGGGTCAGGGGATGGCTACACCTTC	CAWSRGSGDGYTF	NA	TRBV30	TRBJ1-2	NA
TGCGCCAGCAGCCATCCGAAGCCAGGGAACTCCTATAATTCACCCCTCCACTTT	CASSHPKPGNSYNSPLHF	NA	TRBV4-1	TRBJ1-6	once
TGTGCCAGCAGCCCCGGGACTAGCGGGTACAATGAGCAGTTCTTC	CASSPGTSGYNEQFF	TRBD2	TRBV7-3	TRBJ2-1	NA
TGTGCCAGCAGTTTCGGGACAGGGAGGGCCTTTGGCACTGAAGCTTTCTTT	CASSFGTGRAFGTEAFF	TRBD1	TRBV27	TRBJ1-1	NA
TGTGCCAGCAGCTCGTTTAGCGGAGAGCAGTTCTTC	CASSSFSGEQFF	NA	TRBV7-9	TRBJ2-1	once
TGTGCCAGTAGTAGGGACAGGGGGCGAAACACTGAAGCTTTCTTT	CASSRDRGRNTEAFF	TRBD1	TRBV19	TRBJ1-1	NA
TGTGCCAGCAGTTGGCAGGGGGCCCCCACCGGGGAGCTGTTTTTT	CASSWQGAPTGELFF	TRBD1	TRBV2	TRBJ2-2	NA
TGTGCCAGCAGCTTAGGGCGGACAGGGGGCTCGAATCAGCCCCAGCATTTT	CASSLGRTGGSNQPQHF	TRBD1	TRBV7-2	TRBJ1-5	NA
TGTGCCGCCAAGGGGGGGCCCGATAGCAATCAGCCCCAGCATTTT	CAAKGGPDSNQPQHF	NA	TRBV27	TRBJ1-5	few
TGTGCCAGCAGCCCAACAGGGGCCGGACACGATTATAATTCACCCCTCCACTTT	CASSPTGAGHDYNSPLHF	TRBD1	TRBV28	TRBJ1-6	NA
TGCGCCAGCAGCCAAGATCGCGGGACCCAAGTTGAGCAGTTCTTC	CASSQDRGTQVEQFF	NA	TRBV4-1	TRBJ2-1	NA
TGTGCCAGCTCACCGGGTGGGGGGGGCACTGAAGCTTTCTTT	CASSPGGGGTEAFF	NA	TRBV18	TRBJ1-1	NA